This entry lists 20 T cell receptor beta chains sequenced from one sample in a study of beta chain features in type 1 diabetes. Of the isolated RNA, all was reverse transcribed, and so the sequenced material was expressed TCRB transcripts. This table comes from immunoSEQ multiplex PCR, and its TCRdb copy is limited to in-frame clones, with some not included. The repertoire holds roughly 170,000 clones, more than 10% seen once, with 0.62% in the top ten. Sequencing was carried out using central memory CD4+ T cells from blood. These TCRs come from a woman under 30 in good health.

The chain links TRBV6-5 to TRBJ2-7, with 8 nucleotides matching TRBD1. Germline CDR1 reads MNHEY; CDR2 reads SVGAGI. Trimming at V came to 6 bases and at J to 2 bases, leaving 9 bases not matched to a gene. The CDR3 has 15 amino acids. The chain's CDR3 is CASRLGTGRAYEQYF. The CDR3, as DNA: TGTGCCAGCAGACTCGGGACAGGTAGAGCCTACGAGCAGTACTTC.

The V gene is TRBV29-1, the J gene TRBJ2-7; 9 bases fit TRBD1. The CDR3 loop spans 14 amino acids. The ends lost 4 bases at V and 3 bases at J; junction bases unmatched: 7. CDR1 and CDR2 from the germline V gene are SQVTM and ANQGSEA. The CDR3 loop reads CSVAMGQGYYEQYF. CDR3 bases: TGCAGCGTTGCCATGGGACAGGGATACTACGAGCAGTACTTC.

The rearrangement joins TRBV27 to TRBJ2-3; TRBD2 matches 10 bases. After removal of 4 bases from V and 3 bases from J, the junction contained 4 bases not matched to a gene. The CDR3 runs 15 residues. Germline V gene lookup returns CDR1 MNHEY and CDR2 SMNVEV (reference sequence). The CDR3 DNA sequence: TGTGCCAGCAGTTCCACTAGCGGGATGACAGATACGCAGTATTTT. This sequence encodes CASSSTSGMTDTQYF.

This chain links TRBV29-1 with TRBJ1-1; 8 bases map to TRBD1. Unmatched junction bases numbered 14, after V lost 7 bases and J lost 1 base. Per germline, CDR1 SQVTM and CDR2 ANQGSEA. The CDR3 sequence is 16 residues long. CDR3 amino acids: CSAPRGAGGQNTEAFF. The CDR3 DNA sequence: TGCAGCGCCCCCAGGGGGGCAGGGGGCCAGAACACTGAAGCTTTCTTT.

A few counts support this clone. The chain recombines TRBV28 with TRBJ1-4, with 7 bases aligning to TRBD1. The CDR3 runs 14 residues. Germline V gives CDR1 MDHEN, CDR2 SYDVKM. V was clipped by 6 bases and J by 6 bases; unmatched bases: 7. Here the CDR3 DNA reads TGTGCCAGCAGCGCGACAGGGACACATGAAAAACTGTTTTTT. This sequence encodes CASSATGTHEKLFF.

This clone was detected a few times. This sequence joins TRBV14 and TRBJ1-5; D gene unclear. This CDR3 contains 13 residues. Between the trimmed V and J ends, which lost 2 bases and 2 bases, there was a span of 4 bases. Germline assignment: CDR1 SGHDN and CDR2 FVKESK. CDR3 sequence (DNA): TGTGCCAGCAGCCAATTCGGCAATCAGCCCCAGCATTTT. This translates into CASSQFGNQPQHF.

The chain uses TRBV25-1 and TRBJ1-1, with D perhaps matching TRBD1 (6 bases). Trimming removed 6 bases from V and 6 bases from J, with 14 bases in between. Germline V gene sequence: CDR1 MGHDK, CDR2 SYGVNS. The CDR3 runs 13 residues. Written as DNA, the CDR3 is TGTGCCAGCAGGAGAGACACAGGGTCTGAAGCTTTCTTT. As protein: CASRRDTGSEAFF.

CDR3 bases: TGCGCCAGCCAGCGGGAGGGGGAGACCCAGTACTTC. Protein sequence: CASQREGETQYF. The rearrangement uses TRBV5-1 and TRBJ2-5, with TRBD2 matching over 10 bases. The CDR3 spans 12 residues. Germline CDR1 reads SGHRS; CDR2 reads YFSETQ. Unmatched junction bases numbered 2, after V lost 7 bases and J lost 5 bases.

This rearrangement joins TRBV27 to TRBJ2-1; D perhaps matches TRBD1 (5 bases). V lost 10 bases and J lost 7, with 20 bases in between. The V gene's germline CDR1 is MNHEY and CDR2 SMNVEV (reference sequence). CDR3 length equals 14 residues. For the CDR3, the DNA is TGTGCCACCAGATCTCAGGGATCTACAAATGAGCAGTTCTTC. Its protein is CATRSQGSTNEQFF.

The chain is built from TRBV9 and TRBJ1-1, with D possibly TRBD1 on 6 matching bases. Germline CDR1 SGDLS, CDR2 YYNGEE. Trimming removed 4 bases at V and 5 bases at J, with 18 bases between. This CDR3 contains 15 residues. The CDR3 nucleotides are TGTGCCAGCAGCAAAGGGCAGGGAAGGGGGACTGAAGCTTTCTTT. As protein: CASSKGQGRGTEAFF. Together with reference TRBV9 and TRBJ1-1, the CDR3 gives the full variable domain: DSGVTQTPKHLITATGQRVTLRCSPRSGDLSVYWYQQSLDQGLQFLIQYYNGEERAKGNILERFSAQQFPDLHSELNLSSLELGDSALYFCASSKGQGRGTEAFFGQGTRLTVV.

This chain connects TRBV28 to TRBJ2-1, with D perhaps TRBD2 (7 bases). The germline V gene has CDR1 MDHEN and CDR2 SYDVKM. The CDR3 runs 18 residues. Trimming stripped 6 bases from V and 1 base from J, with 22 bases between. As DNA, the CDR3 is TGTGCCAGCAGACTGGGGGGGCTAGCGATACGATCCTACAATGAGCAGTTCTTC. Its protein product is CASRLGGLAIRSYNEQFF.

This clone turned up a few times. A junction boundary mismatches the germline segment, possibly from a read error. The chain couples TRBV4-1 to TRBJ2-2; TRBD2 matches 8 bases. Germline loops: CDR1 MGHRA, CDR2 YSYEKL. The CDR3 totals 15 residues. CDR3 protein: CASSRERERGGELFF. CDR3 in DNA: TGTGCCAGCAGCCGGGAGCGGGAGCGTGGCGGGGAGCTGTTTTTT.

This clone was found a few times. The CDR3 spells CASSLGQGRGLNQPQHF. DNA of the CDR3: TGTGCCAGCAGTTTGGGGCAGGGAAGAGGCCTTAATCAGCCCCAGCATTTT. The chain uses TRBV27 and TRBJ1-5; TRBD1 is a possible D gene (5 bases). Germline V lookup: CDR1 MNHEY, CDR2 SMNVEV (reference sequence). Trimming removed 3 bases from V and 4 bases from J, with 19 bases in between. There are 17 residues in the CDR3.

The rearrangement uses TRBV7-6 and TRBJ1-4, with 7 positions matching TRBD1. This CDR3 is built from 14 residues. J was trimmed by 4 bases and V by 5 bases; bases with no gene match: 4. The germline V gene encodes CDR1 SGHVS and CDR2 FNYEAQ. The CDR3 is CASSLNRGNEKLFF. The CDR3 DNA reads as TGTGCCAGCAGCCTCAACAGGGGTAATGAAAAACTGTTTTTT.

This clone was observed a few times. The CDR3 spells CATSNQAGLSQYF. DNA for the CDR3: TGTGCCACCAGCAACCAGGCGGGACTATCGCAGTACTTC. The genes are TRBV15 and TRBJ2-7; 7 bases are shared with TRBD2. With 4 bases clipped from V and 9 bases from J, the junction kept 9 bases outside the gene matches. Germline loops: CDR1 LNHNV, CDR2 YYDKDF (reference sequence). The CDR3 extends over 13 amino acids.

Only a few counts were recorded for this clone. The junction differs from germline at one of its ends, possibly a read error. The gene calls are TRBV28 and TRBJ1-5, with D uncertain. The germline CDR1 and CDR2 sequences are MDHEN and SYDVKM. This CDR3 has 11 amino acids. CDR3 nucleotides: TGTGCCAGCAGTTTATGGTCCCAGAGGGATTTT. Its protein is CASSLWSQRDF.

The table lists this clone with a few counts. The rearrangement joins TRBV30 to TRBJ1-1; maybe TRBD1 (5 bases). Germline V gene sequence: CDR1 GTSNPN, CDR2 SVGIG (reference sequence). Deletions cut 2 bases from V and 6 bases from J, with 13 bases between. The CDR3 runs to 13 residues. CDR3 nucleotide sequence: TGTGCCTGGAGTCAAGGGGATTGGGCTGAAGCTTTCTTT. Its protein product is CAWSQGDWAEAFF.

This clone has only a few counts. CDR3 in DNA: TGTGCCAGCAGCTTTCTCCGTCGGGCAGATACGCAGTATTTT. Amino acid sequence: CASSFLRRADTQYF. The J gene is TRBJ2-3, the V gene TRBV11-2, with no clear D. The CDR3 totals 14 residues. Deletions cut 3 bases from V and 4 bases from J, with 11 bases between. Per the germline V gene, CDR1 is SGHAT and CDR2 is FQNNGV.

This clone has more than one count but fewer than ten. V usage is TRBV29-1 and J usage is TRBJ1-1, with TRBD1 as a possible D gene (6 bases). Germline V gene sequence: CDR1 SQVTM, CDR2 ANQGSEA. Trimming cost V 6 bases and J 0 bases, with 14 bases left between them. The CDR3 contains 14 residues. CDR3 region: CSVGGQNMNTEAFF. The CDR3 nucleotides read TGCAGCGTGGGCGGACAGAACATGAACACTGAAGCTTTCTTT. The full variable domain, rest sourced from reference TRBV29-1 and TRBJ1-1, is SAVISQKPSRDICQRGTSLTIQCQVDSQVTMMFWYRQQPGQSLTLIATANQGSEATYESGFVIDKFPISRPNLTFSTLTVSNMSPEDSSIYLCSVGGQNMNTEAFFGQGTRLTVV.

This clone was seen only a few times. The V and J genes are TRBV30 and TRBJ2-1; 11 bases are a match to TRBD2. CDR1 and CDR2 (germline): GTSNPN, SVGIG (reference sequence). After removal of 0 bases from V and 10 bases from J, the junction contained 8 bases not matched to a gene. The CDR3 has 15 residues. The CDR3 reads CAWSVKLAGVEEQFF. The CDR3, as DNA: TGTGCCTGGAGTGTAAAACTAGCGGGAGTAGAGGAGCAGTTCTTC.